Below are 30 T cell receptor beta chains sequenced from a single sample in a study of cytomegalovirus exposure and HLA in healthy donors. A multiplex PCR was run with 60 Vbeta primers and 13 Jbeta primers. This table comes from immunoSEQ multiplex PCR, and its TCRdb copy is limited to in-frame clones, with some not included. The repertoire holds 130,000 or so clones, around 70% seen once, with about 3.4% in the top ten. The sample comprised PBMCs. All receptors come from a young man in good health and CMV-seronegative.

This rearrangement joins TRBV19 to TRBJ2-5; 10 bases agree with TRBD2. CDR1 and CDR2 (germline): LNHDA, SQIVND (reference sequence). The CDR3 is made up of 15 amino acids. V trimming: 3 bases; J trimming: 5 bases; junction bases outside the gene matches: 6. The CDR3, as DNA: TGTGCCAGTAGTATCGGACTAGCGGCCCGGGAGACCCAGTACTTC. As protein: CASSIGLAARETQYF.

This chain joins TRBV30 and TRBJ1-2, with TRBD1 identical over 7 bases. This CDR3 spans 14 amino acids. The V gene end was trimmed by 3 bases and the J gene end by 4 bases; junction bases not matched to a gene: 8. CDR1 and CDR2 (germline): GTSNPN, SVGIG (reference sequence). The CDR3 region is CAWSPQGPSYGYTF. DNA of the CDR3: TGTGCCTGGAGCCCACAGGGGCCCTCCTATGGCTACACCTTC.

The DNA of the CDR3 is TGTGCCAGCTGCTGGGAGGACGGAAGACATGAAAAACTGTTTTTT. Amino acids: CASCWEDGRHEKLFF. The J gene is TRBJ1-4, the V gene TRBV28; no firm D call. This CDR3 spans 15 amino acids. The V gene lost 8 bases and the J gene lost 6 bases, with 19 bases spanning the gap. Germline V gene lookup returns CDR1 MDHEN and CDR2 SYDVKM.

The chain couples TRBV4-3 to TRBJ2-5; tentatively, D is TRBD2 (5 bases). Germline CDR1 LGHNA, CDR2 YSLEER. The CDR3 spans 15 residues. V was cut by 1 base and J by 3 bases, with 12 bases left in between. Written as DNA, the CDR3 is TGCGCCAGCAGCCAAGTTCTACGGGAAAAAGAGACCCAGTACTTC. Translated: CASSQVLREKETQYF.

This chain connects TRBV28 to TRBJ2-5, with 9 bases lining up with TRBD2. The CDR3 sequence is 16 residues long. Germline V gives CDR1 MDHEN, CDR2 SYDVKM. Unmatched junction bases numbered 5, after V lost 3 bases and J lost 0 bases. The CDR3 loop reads CASSFLAGNYQETQYF. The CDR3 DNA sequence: TGTGCCAGCAGTTTTCTAGCGGGAAATTACCAAGAGACCCAGTACTTC.

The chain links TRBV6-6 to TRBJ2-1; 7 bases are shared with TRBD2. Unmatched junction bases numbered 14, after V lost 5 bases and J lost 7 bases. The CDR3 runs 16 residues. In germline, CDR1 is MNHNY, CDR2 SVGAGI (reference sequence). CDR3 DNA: TGTGCCAGCAGTCCCCCAGGACTAGGGTCAGAGAATGAGCAGTTCTTC. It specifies CASSPPGLGSENEQFF.

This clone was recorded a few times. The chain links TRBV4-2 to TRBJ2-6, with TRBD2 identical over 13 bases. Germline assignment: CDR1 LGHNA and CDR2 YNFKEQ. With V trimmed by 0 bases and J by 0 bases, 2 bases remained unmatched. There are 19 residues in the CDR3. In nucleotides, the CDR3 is TGTGCCAGCAGCCAAGAGGGACTAGCGGGGCACTCTGGGGCCAACGTCCTGACTTTC. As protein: CASSQEGLAGHSGANVLTF.

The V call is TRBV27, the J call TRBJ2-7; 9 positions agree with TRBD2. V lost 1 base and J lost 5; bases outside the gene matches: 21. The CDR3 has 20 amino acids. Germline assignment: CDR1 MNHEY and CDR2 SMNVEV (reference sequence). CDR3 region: CASSLFGLAGGLIDGHEQYF. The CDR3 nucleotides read TGTGCCAGCAGTTTATTTGGCCTGGCGGGAGGGCTTATTGACGGCCACGAGCAGTACTTC.

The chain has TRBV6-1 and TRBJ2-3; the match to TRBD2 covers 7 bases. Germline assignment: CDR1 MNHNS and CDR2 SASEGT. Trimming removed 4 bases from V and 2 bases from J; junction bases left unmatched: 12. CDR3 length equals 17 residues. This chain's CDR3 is CASSGRRDYKFTDTQYF. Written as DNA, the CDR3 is TGTGCCAGCAGTGGAAGACGGGACTATAAATTCACAGATACGCAGTATTTT.

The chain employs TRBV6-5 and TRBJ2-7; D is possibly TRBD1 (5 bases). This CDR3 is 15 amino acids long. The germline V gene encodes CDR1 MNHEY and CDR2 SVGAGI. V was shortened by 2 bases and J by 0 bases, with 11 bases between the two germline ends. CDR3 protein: CASSYGASSSYEQYF. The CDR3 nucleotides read TGTGCCAGCAGTTACGGGGCCAGTAGCTCCTACGAGCAGTACTTC.

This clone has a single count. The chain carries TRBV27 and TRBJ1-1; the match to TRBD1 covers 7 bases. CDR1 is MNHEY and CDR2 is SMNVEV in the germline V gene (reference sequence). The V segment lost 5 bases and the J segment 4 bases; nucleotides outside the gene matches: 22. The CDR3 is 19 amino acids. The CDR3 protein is CASSPQRQGRFIPSTEAFF. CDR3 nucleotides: TGTGCCAGCAGTCCTCAAAGACAGGGAAGATTCATTCCGTCCACTGAAGCTTTCTTT.

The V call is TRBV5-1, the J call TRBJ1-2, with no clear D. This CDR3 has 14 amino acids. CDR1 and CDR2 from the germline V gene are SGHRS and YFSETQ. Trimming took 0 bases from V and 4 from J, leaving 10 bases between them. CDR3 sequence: CASSLALSGYGYTF. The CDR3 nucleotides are TGCGCCAGCAGCTTGGCCTTAAGCGGCTATGGCTACACCTTC.

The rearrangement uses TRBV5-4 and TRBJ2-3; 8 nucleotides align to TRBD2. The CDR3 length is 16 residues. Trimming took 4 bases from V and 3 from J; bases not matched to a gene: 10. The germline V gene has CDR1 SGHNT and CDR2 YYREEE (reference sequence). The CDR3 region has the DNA TGTGCCAGCAGCCCCTATAACGGGAGGGGAACAGATACGCAGTATTTT. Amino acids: CASSPYNGRGTDTQYF.

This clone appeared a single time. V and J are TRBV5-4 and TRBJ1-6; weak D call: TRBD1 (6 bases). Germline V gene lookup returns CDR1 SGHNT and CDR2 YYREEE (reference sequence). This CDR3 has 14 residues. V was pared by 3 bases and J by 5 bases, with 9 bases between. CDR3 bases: TGTGCCAGCAGCTCCAGGGGAGATAATTCACCCCTCCACTTT. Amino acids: CASSSRGDNSPLHF.

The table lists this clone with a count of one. Here the CDR3 reads CASSSTVSLEKLFF. The CDR3 bases are TGTGCCAGCAGTTCGACAGTGAGTTTAGAAAAACTGTTTTTT. The chain carries TRBV27 and TRBJ1-4; D may be TRBD1 (5 bases). V was clipped by 4 bases and J by 8 bases, with 14 bases between them. Per germline, CDR1 MNHEY and CDR2 SMNVEV (reference sequence). The CDR3 is made up of 14 amino acids.

CDR3 protein: CASSKTVSSTDTQYF. The CDR3 DNA sequence: TGTGCCAGCAGCAAGACAGTATCTAGCACAGATACGCAGTATTTT. This sequence joins TRBV7-3 and TRBJ2-3; TRBD1 is a possible D gene (5 bases). The germline V and J ends were trimmed by 5 bases and 0 bases, with 12 bases remaining between them. This CDR3 has 15 residues. In germline, CDR1 is SGHTA, CDR2 FQGTGA.

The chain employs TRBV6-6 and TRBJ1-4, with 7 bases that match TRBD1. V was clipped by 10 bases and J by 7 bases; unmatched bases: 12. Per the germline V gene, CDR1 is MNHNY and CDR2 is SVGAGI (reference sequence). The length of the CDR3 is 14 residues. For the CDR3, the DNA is TGTGCCACCGTAGGGGACAGTGTTGGTGAAAAACTGTTTTTT. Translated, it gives CATVGDSVGEKLFF.

The CDR3 nucleotides are TGCGCCAGCAGCTTGGGTCCGGGACAGGGAGGGGGCTACACCTTC. It codes for CASSLGPGQGGGYTF. The chain couples TRBV5-1 to TRBJ1-2; 9 positions agree with TRBD1. This CDR3 has 15 residues. Trimming removed 0 bases from V and 8 bases from J; junction bases left unmatched: 8. Germline loops: CDR1 SGHRS, CDR2 YFSETQ. Together with reference TRBV5-1 and TRBJ1-2, the CDR3 gives the full variable domain: KAGVTQTPRYLIKTRGQQVTLSCSPISGHRSVSWYQQTPGQGLQFLFEYFSETQRNKGNFPGRFSGRQFSNSRSEMNVSTLELGDSALYLCASSLGPGQGGGYTFGSGTRLTVV.

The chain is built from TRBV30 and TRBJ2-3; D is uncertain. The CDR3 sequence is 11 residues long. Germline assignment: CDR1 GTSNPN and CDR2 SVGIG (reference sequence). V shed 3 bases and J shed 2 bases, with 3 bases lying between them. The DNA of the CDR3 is TGTGCCTGGAGATACACAGATACGCAGTATTTT. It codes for CAWRYTDTQYF.

The CDR3 DNA follows: TGTGCCAGCAGTATCACAACCTACGAGCAGTACTTC. This gives the protein CASSITTYEQYF. The V call is TRBV28, the J call TRBJ2-7; D gene unclear. This CDR3 has 12 amino acids. With 5 bases removed from V and 2 bases from J, the gap between germline ends came to 7 bases. The V gene's germline CDR1 is MDHEN and CDR2 SYDVKM.

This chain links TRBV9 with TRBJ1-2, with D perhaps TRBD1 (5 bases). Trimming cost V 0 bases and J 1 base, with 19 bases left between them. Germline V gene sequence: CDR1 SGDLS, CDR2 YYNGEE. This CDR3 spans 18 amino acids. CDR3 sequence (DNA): TGTGCCAGCAGCGTAGACAATCCTCTCGGGGGATATAACTATGGCTACACCTTC. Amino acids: CASSVDNPLGGYNYGYTF.

This CDR3 reads CASSHALGLLGPNEQFF. DNA for the CDR3: TGCGCCAGCAGCCATGCCCTAGGGCTACTAGGCCCCAATGAGCAGTTCTTC. J is TRBJ2-1 and V is TRBV4-3; D possibly corresponds to TRBD2 (5 bases). The V end lost 3 bases, the J end lost 6 bases, and 21 bases lay between the germline ends. The CDR3 spans 17 residues. Germline lookup yields CDR1 LGHNA and CDR2 YSLEER.

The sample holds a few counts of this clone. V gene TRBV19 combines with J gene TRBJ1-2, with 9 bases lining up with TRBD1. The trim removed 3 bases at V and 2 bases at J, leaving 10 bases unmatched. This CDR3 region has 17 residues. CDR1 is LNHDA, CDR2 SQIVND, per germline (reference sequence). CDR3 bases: TGTGCCAGTAGTATCCCCCTTTACAGGGGGCTGAACTATGGCTACACCTTC. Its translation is CASSIPLYRGLNYGYTF.

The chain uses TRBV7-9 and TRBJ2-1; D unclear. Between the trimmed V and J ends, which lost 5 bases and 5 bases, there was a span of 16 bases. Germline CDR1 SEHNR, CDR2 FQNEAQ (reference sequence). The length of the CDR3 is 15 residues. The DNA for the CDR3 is TGTGCCAGCAGCCCCACCGGCCAGGTAAACAATGAGCAGTTCTTC. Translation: CASSPTGQVNNEQFF.

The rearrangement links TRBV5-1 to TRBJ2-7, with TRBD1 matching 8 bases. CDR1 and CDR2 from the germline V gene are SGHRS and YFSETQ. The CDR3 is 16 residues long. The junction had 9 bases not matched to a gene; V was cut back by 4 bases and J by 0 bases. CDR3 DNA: TGCGCCAGCAGCCAAGAAGGACAGGGAACCTCCTACGAGCAGTACTTC. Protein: CASSQEGQGTSYEQYF. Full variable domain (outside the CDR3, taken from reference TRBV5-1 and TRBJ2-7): KAGVTQTPRYLIKTRGQQVTLSCSPISGHRSVSWYQQTPGQGLQFLFEYFSETQRNKGNFPGRFSGRQFSNSRSEMNVSTLELGDSALYLCASSQEGQGTSYEQYFGPGTRLTVT.

CDR3 coding DNA: TGCGCCAGCAGTCAGGACAGAGACACTGAAGCTTTCTTT. Its protein product is CASSQDRDTEAFF. J is TRBJ1-1 and V is TRBV4-3; tentatively, D is TRBD1 (6 bases). Germline assignment: CDR1 LGHNA and CDR2 YSLEER. The ends were cut back, 6 bases at V and 3 bases at J, with 11 bases in the middle. This CDR3 is built from 13 residues.

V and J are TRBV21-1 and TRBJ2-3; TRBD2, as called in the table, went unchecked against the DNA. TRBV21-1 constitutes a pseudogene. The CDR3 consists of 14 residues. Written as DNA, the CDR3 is TGTGCCAGCAGCAAAGAGAAGCGGTCAGATACGCAGTATTTT. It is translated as CASSKEKRSDTQYF.

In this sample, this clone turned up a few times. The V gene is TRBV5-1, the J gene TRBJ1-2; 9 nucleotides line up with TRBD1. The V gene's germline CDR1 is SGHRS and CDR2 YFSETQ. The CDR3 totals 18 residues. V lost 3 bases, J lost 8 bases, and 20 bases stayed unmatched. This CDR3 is CASSSAPGTGILSSGYTF. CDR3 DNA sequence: TGCGCCAGCAGCTCGGCACCCGGGACAGGGATTTTGTCTAGCGGCTACACCTTC.

The CDR3, as DNA: TGCAGCGTTGAACCCTCCCGCGGGGGCGTAGCCTATGGCTACACCTTC. Translation: CSVEPSRGGVAYGYTF. The chain joins TRBV29-1 to TRBJ1-2, with D possibly TRBD1 on 6 matching bases. Germline V gene sequence: CDR1 SQVTM, CDR2 ANQGSEA. The CDR3 is 16 amino acids. The ends were cut back, 2 bases at V and 4 bases at J, with 20 bases in the middle. The complete variable domain, with remaining parts taken from reference TRBV29-1 and TRBJ1-2, reads SAVISQKPSRDICQRGTSLTIQCQVDSQVTMMFWYRQQPGQSLTLIATANQGSEATYESGFVIDKFPISRPNLTFSTLTVSNMSPEDSSIYLCSVEPSRGGVAYGYTFGSGTRLTVV.

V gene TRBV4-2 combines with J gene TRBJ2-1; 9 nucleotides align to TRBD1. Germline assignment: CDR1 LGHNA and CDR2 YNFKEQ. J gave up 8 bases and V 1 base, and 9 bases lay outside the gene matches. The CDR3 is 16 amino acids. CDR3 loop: CASSQATGGLYDEQFF. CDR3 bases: TGTGCCAGCAGCCAAGCGACAGGGGGTTTGTACGATGAGCAGTTCTTC.